One sample yielded the 16 T cell receptor beta chains listed below, sequenced in a study of blood T cells in healthy people across ages (dated by TCRdb to 2013 to 2016). Receptors were amplified or captured by 5' RACE. The listed sequencing device is Illumina HiSeq 2500. A second PCR of roughly 6 to 12 cycles was run with a J-beta primer mix and a sample-barcoded 5' primer. In TCRdb, the public reads were trimmed at Q25 with fastp and aligned with MiXCR, with productive beta chains retained. Every CDR3 protein is listed once, alongside the most common genes and DNA of its rows. The sample records about 1,600,000 distinct CDR3 sequences, 35% to 45% of which are singletons. Roughly 7.7% of the sample is held by the ten biggest clonotypes. The sample taken for sequencing was blood. The source is a woman in her late teens or twenties in good health.

The chain uses TRBV20-1 and TRBJ2-1; D ambiguous. Gene TRBJ2-7 matches the end of the DNA better, so the J call may be wrong. Germline loops: CDR1 DFQATT, CDR2 SNEGSKA (reference sequence). CDR3 length equals 12 residues. Here the CDR3 DNA reads TGCAGTGCTAGAGCACGATGGTACGAGCAGTACTTC. Protein: CSARARWYEQYF.

On this clonotype itself: It is likely a read error, because the conserved phenylalanine at the end of the CDR3 is missing. CDR3 residues: CASISIGQGSGANVLTS. The CDR3 region has the DNA TGTGCCAGCATTTCTATCGGACAGGGCTCTGGGGCCAACGTCCTGACTTCC. The rearrangement links TRBV27 to TRBJ2-6; 8 bases are shared with TRBD1. Germline V CDR1 and CDR2: MNHEY, SMNVEV (reference sequence). J lost 0 bases, V lost 7 bases, and 8 bases had no gene match. The CDR3 has 17 residues.

The chain has TRBV9 and TRBJ2-1; TRBD2 aligns across 11 bases. Germline V CDR1 and CDR2: SGDLS, YYNGEE. The J segment lost 5 bases and the V segment lost 4 bases, leaving 5 bases of the junction unmatched. This CDR3 has 15 amino acids. CDR3 in DNA: TGTGCCAGCAGCCCGGGACTAGCGGCCAACAATGAGCAGTTCTTC. This sequence encodes CASSPGLAANNEQFF.

The V and J genes are TRBV10-3 and TRBJ2-4, with D possibly TRBD2 on 6 matching bases. V lost 6 bases, J lost 13 bases, and 22 bases lay in between. Germline CDR1 and CDR2: ENHRY and SYGVKD. The CDR3 totals 14 residues. CDR3 DNA: TGTGCCATCAGAGGAGGGGAAGGGCCCAACGAACAGTACTTC. Translated: CAIRGGEGPNEQYF.

This chain uses TRBV7-6 with TRBJ1-1, with 7 bases identical to TRBD1. CDR1 and CDR2 (germline): SGHVS, FNYEAQ. The trim removed 1 base at V and 5 bases at J, leaving 7 bases unmatched. The CDR3 loop spans 15 amino acids. The DNA for the CDR3 is TGTGCCAGCAGCTTAGAGGAGGGGGCGGGAACTGAAGCTTTCTTT. Encoded protein: CASSLEEGAGTEAFF.

In the case of this clonotype: One end of the junction does not line up with germline, which may come from a read error. The chain combines TRBV7-7 with TRBJ2-5; 13 bases fit TRBD2. Per germline, CDR1 SSHAT and CDR2 FNYEAQ (reference sequence). The CDR3 loop spans 15 amino acids. CDR3 sequence (DNA): TGTGCTAGCAGCCAAAGGACTAGCGGGGGTTTTGAGCAGTACTTC. Encoded protein: CASSQRTSGGFEQYF.

This clonotype was seen more than once but under ten times. The rearrangement uses TRBV10-3 and TRBJ2-5; D perhaps matches TRBD2 (6 bases). The CDR3 is made up of 11 amino acids. The V gene's germline CDR1 is ENHRY and CDR2 SYGVKD. Trimming took 8 bases from V and 5 from J, leaving 9 bases between them. The CDR3 nucleotides are TGTGCCATCGCTCGGGAGGAGACCCAGTACTTC. Its protein is CAIAREETQYF.

The rearrangement links TRBV4-2 to TRBJ1-1, with a weak D call TRBD1 (6 bases). Germline V gives CDR1 LGHNA, CDR2 YNFKEQ. Trimming took 0 bases from V and 7 from J, leaving 12 bases between them. The CDR3 spans 14 residues. CDR3 nucleotides: TGTGCCAGCAGCCAAGATTACAGGGCAGTTGAAGCTTTCTTT. Its protein product is CASSQDYRAVEAFF.

V and J are TRBV3-1 and TRBJ2-7; D possibly corresponds to TRBD2 (6 bases). The CDR3 covers 16 residues. The germline gives CDR1 LGHDT, CDR2 YNNKEL (reference sequence). Trimming took 1 base from V and 3 from J, leaving 16 bases between them. This CDR3 is CASSQVERGTLYEQYF. CDR3 sequence (DNA): TGTGCCAGCAGCCAAGTCGAACGCGGGACCCTCTACGAGCAGTACTTC.

This clonotype has only a few counts. The CDR3 loop is CASTLGGGDSPLHF. CDR3 in DNA: TGTGCCAGCACCCTAGGGGGGGGAGATTCACCCCTCCACTTT. The chain carries TRBV6-5 and TRBJ1-6; D perhaps matches TRBD1 (6 bases). The CDR3 covers 14 residues. With 7 bases removed from V and 8 bases from J, the gap between germline ends came to 15 bases. Looked up from germline, CDR1 is MNHEY and CDR2 is SVGAGI.

The rearrangement links TRBV20-1 to TRBJ1-2; 7 bases map to TRBD1. J was trimmed by 0 bases and V by 5 bases; bases with no gene match: 3. Germline CDR1 reads DFQATT; CDR2 reads SNEGSKA (reference sequence). There are 13 residues in the CDR3. CDR3 sequence: CSAWTGTNYGYTF. The CDR3 nucleotides are TGCAGTGCTTGGACAGGAACTAACTATGGCTACACCTTC.

This clonotype came up once. J is TRBJ2-5 and V is TRBV5-1; D not resolved. The V gene's germline CDR1 is SGHRS and CDR2 YFSETQ. The CDR3 has 16 residues. V lost 4 bases and J lost 5, with 21 bases in between. The CDR3 reads CASSIRSGDFEETQYF. The CDR3 DNA reads TGCGCCAGCAGCATACGCAGTGGGGATTTTGAGGAGACCCAGTACTTC.

This clonotype was seen a single time. This chain joins TRBV7-9 and TRBJ2-1, with 12 bases aligning to TRBD1. The CDR3 runs 16 residues. CDR1 and CDR2 (germline): SEHNR, FQNEAQ (reference sequence). The J segment lost 9 bases and the V segment lost 2 bases, leaving 8 bases of the junction unmatched. CDR3 sequence: CASSLYGTGGVGEQFF. CDR3 sequence (DNA): TGTGCCAGCAGCTTATACGGGACAGGGGGCGTGGGTGAGCAGTTCTTC.

This clonotype has a handful of counts. V gene TRBV27 combines with J gene TRBJ2-5; D is tentatively TRBD1 or TRBD2 (5 bases each). The ends were cut back, 5 bases at V and 6 bases at J, with 19 bases in the middle. Per the germline V gene, CDR1 is MNHEY and CDR2 is SMNVEV (reference sequence). The CDR3 runs to 15 residues. CDR3 residues: CASSSDGAGWKTQYF. The CDR3 DNA is TGTGCCAGCAGTAGTGACGGGGCAGGGTGGAAGACCCAGTACTTC.

V gene TRBV5-1 combines with J gene TRBJ2-1, with D perhaps TRBD1 (5 bases). The CDR3 length is 13 residues. The germline CDR1 and CDR2 sequences are SGHRS and YFSETQ. V was pared by 4 bases and J by 6 bases, with 11 bases between. The CDR3 is CASSVADSNEQFF. As DNA, the CDR3 is TGCGCCAGCAGCGTGGCCGACAGCAATGAGCAGTTCTTC.

The V gene is TRBV18, the J gene TRBJ2-4; D is possibly TRBD1 (5 bases). This CDR3 contains 18 residues. V gave up 0 bases and J gave up 0 bases, with 15 bases separating them. Germline V gene sequence: CDR1 KGHSH, CDR2 LQKENI. CDR3: CASSPPNQGVVAKNIQYF. CDR3 in DNA: TGTGCCAGCTCACCACCCAACCAGGGTGTGGTAGCCAAAAACATTCAGTACTTC.